This entry lists 23 T cell receptor beta chains sequenced from one sample in a study of T cells after yellow fever vaccination. One entry per CDR3 protein results from TCRdb running MiXCR on the 5' RACE reads. This sample has about 68,000 distinct CDR3 sequences, with approximately 7% found just once. The input for sequencing was CD8+ T cells sorted from PBMCs, taken 35 to 50 days after the first yellow fever vaccination. These receptor sequences come from a man between 18 and 35 years old who received the YFV17D yellow fever vaccine.

At least ten counts were recorded for this clonotype. This chain joins TRBV28 and TRBJ2-3, with D hard to call. Trimming cost V 3 bases and J 4 bases, with 11 bases left between them. Germline loops: CDR1 MDHEN, CDR2 SYDVKM. CDR3 length equals 14 residues. CDR3 amino acids: CASSLAAVADTQYF. The CDR3 nucleotides read TGTGCCAGCAGTTTGGCCGCGGTCGCAGATACGCAGTATTTT.

The CDR3 loop reads CASSLQGSYGYTF. DNA for the CDR3: TGTGCCAGCAGCTTACAAGGTTCCTATGGCTACACCTTC. This chain uses TRBV7-9 with TRBJ1-2; D is undetermined. This CDR3 region has 13 residues. CDR1 and CDR2 from the germline V gene are SEHNR and FQNEAQ (reference sequence). Trimming took off 2 bases at V and 4 bases at J, with 8 bases between the two ends.

This clonotype was observed at least ten times. A single base separates this from a much larger clone, so it may be a read error. This sequence joins TRBV7-9 and TRBJ2-7, with D uncertain. Trimming cost V 1 base and J 3 bases, with 1 base left between them. From germline, CDR1 is SEHNR and CDR2 FQNEAQ (reference sequence). The CDR3 has 11 residues. The CDR3 DNA follows: TGTGCCAGCAGCTTAGACTACGAGCAGTACTTC. It specifies CASSLDYEQYF.

This clonotype was detected a few times. V usage is TRBV18 and J usage is TRBJ1-1; D is possibly TRBD1 (5 bases). Per the germline V gene, CDR1 is KGHSH and CDR2 is LQKENI. This CDR3 region has 16 residues. V was clipped by 6 bases and J by 0 bases, with 17 bases between them. As DNA, the CDR3 is TGTGCCAGCTCCCCCGGGGCAGGAATGGTGAACACTGAAGCTTTCTTT. Translation gives CASSPGAGMVNTEAFF. The entire variable domain, with the rest obtained from reference TRBV18 and TRBJ1-1, is as follows: NAGVMQNPRHLVRRRGQEARLRCSPMKGHSHVYWYRQLPEEGLKFMVYLQKENIIDESGMPKERFSAEFPKEGPSILRIQQVVRGDSAAYFCASSPGAGMVNTEAFFGQGTRLTVV.

This clonotype occurred many times. The CDR3 DNA is TGTGCCAGCAGCTTGTGGTCGAACAGTAATGGCTACACCTTC. Encoded protein: CASSLWSNSNGYTF. The chain has TRBV5-6 and TRBJ1-2; D is unclear. CDR1 is SGHDT and CDR2 is YYEEEE in the germline V gene. Deletions cut 1 base from V and 6 bases from J, with 13 bases between. CDR3 length: 14 residues.

For the CDR3, the DNA is TGCGCCAGCAGCCCAGATACAGGGATCAAAACTGGGGCCAACGTCCTGACTTTC. As protein: CASSPDTGIKTGANVLTF. The chain joins TRBV5-1 to TRBJ2-6; D perhaps matches TRBD1 (6 bases). Germline-derived CDR1 and CDR2 are SGHRS and YFSETQ. Trimming stripped 4 bases from V and 2 bases from J, with 19 bases between. This CDR3 has 18 residues.

This clonotype came up many times. This rearrangement joins TRBV5-1 to TRBJ2-3; 15 bases match TRBD2. J lost 3 bases, V lost 5 bases, and 10 bases had no gene match. The CDR3 length is 18 residues. From germline, CDR1 is SGHRS and CDR2 YFSETQ. This chain's CDR3 is CASRPGLAGGLWTDTQYF. In DNA form, the CDR3 reads TGCGCCAGCAGGCCGGGACTAGCGGGGGGACTCTGGACAGATACGCAGTATTTT.

This clonotype appeared a few times. This chain joins TRBV7-2 and TRBJ1-2; 7 bases fit TRBD1. Losses at the gene ends were 5 bases for V and 6 bases for J; bases not matched to a gene: 6. In germline, CDR1 is SGHTA, CDR2 FQGNSA. This CDR3 is built from 13 residues. Here the CDR3 reads CASSTGTDHGYTF. CDR3 nucleotides: TGTGCCAGCAGCACCGGGACAGACCATGGCTACACCTTC.

This clonotype has at least ten counts. This chain joins TRBV7-9 and TRBJ2-7; D gene unclear. This CDR3 spans 13 amino acids. CDR1 and CDR2 (germline): SEHNR, FQNEAQ (reference sequence). V dropped 8 bases and J dropped 0 bases, with 11 bases sitting between them. Written as DNA, the CDR3 is TGTGCCAGCGGTCCGCCGGGCTCCTACGAGCAGTACTTC. Encoded protein: CASGPPGSYEQYF.

Many counts were recorded for this clonotype. The chain recombines TRBV6-5 with TRBJ2-7, with 7 bases fitting TRBD1. This CDR3 contains 14 residues. From germline, CDR1 is MNHEY and CDR2 SVGAGI. V trimming: 10 bases; J trimming: 2 bases; junction bases outside the gene matches: 11. The DNA for the CDR3 is TGTGCCACTTCAGTAGGACAGGCCGCCTACGAGCAGTACTTC. Encoded protein: CATSVGQAAYEQYF.

Only a few counts were recorded for this clonotype. The chain joins TRBV7-9 to TRBJ2-1, with D unresolved. V lost 5 bases to trimming and J lost 2 bases, with 16 bases between them. Germline V gene lookup returns CDR1 SEHNR and CDR2 FQNEAQ (reference sequence). The CDR3 is 16 amino acids. CDR3 nucleotides: TGTGCCAGCAGCCCATCTCAGGCGGAAGCCTACAATGAGCAGTTCTTC. Residues: CASSPSQAEAYNEQFF.

This clonotype was seen at least ten times. The chain uses TRBV12-3 or TRBV12-4 and TRBJ2-3, with 9 bases that match TRBD2. With V trimmed by 6 bases and J by 5 bases, 9 bases remained unmatched. The CDR3 loop spans 15 amino acids. The CDR3 nucleotides read TGTGCCAGCAGCCTGACTAGCGGCCCGGGAGATACGCAGTATTTT. Encoded protein: CASSLTSGPGDTQYF.

This clonotype was counted only a few times. The genes are TRBV6-5 and TRBJ1-4; 7 bases align to TRBD1. CDR1 and CDR2 from the germline V gene are MNHEY and SVGAGI. Unmatched junction bases numbered 14, after V lost 2 bases and J lost 8 bases. CDR3 size: 17 residues. The CDR3 reads CASSYKLTGARGEKLFF. CDR3 bases: TGTGCCAGCAGTTACAAGCTAACAGGGGCACGTGGAGAAAAACTGTTTTTT.

The sample holds one count of this clonotype. CDR3 bases: TGTGCCAGCAGCCCACTAGCGGATGCTTACAATGAGCAGTTCTTC. Translated: CASSPLADAYNEQFF. This rearrangement joins TRBV7-2 to TRBJ2-1; 8 nucleotides line up with TRBD2. The V segment lost 5 bases and the J segment 4 bases; nucleotides outside the gene matches: 7. CDR1 SGHTA and CDR2 FQGNSA come from the germline V gene. CDR3 size: 15 residues.

This clonotype occurred many times. The rearrangement links TRBV7-3 to TRBJ2-1; tentatively, D is TRBD2 (5 bases). V was cut by 2 bases and J by 1 base, with 9 bases left in between. This CDR3 spans 15 amino acids. Germline V gene lookup returns CDR1 SGHTA and CDR2 FQGTGA. The CDR3 sequence: CASSLAGISYNEQFF. DNA for the CDR3: TGTGCCAGCAGCTTAGCGGGCATTTCCTACAATGAGCAGTTCTTC.

This clonotype was seen at least ten times. The chain carries TRBV12-3 or TRBV12-4 and TRBJ1-1; D gene uncertain. Trimming took off 6 bases at V and 1 base at J, with 6 bases between the two ends. This CDR3 is 12 amino acids long. Written as DNA, the CDR3 is TGTGCCAGCAGCTTTGGGAACACTGAAGCTTTCTTT. Amino acid sequence: CASSFGNTEAFF.

This clonotype has at least ten counts. The chain carries TRBV20-1 and TRBJ2-2; D is uncertain. Trimming removed 2 bases from V and 3 bases from J, with 13 bases in between. Germline CDR1 DFQATT, CDR2 SNEGSKA (reference sequence). The CDR3 extends over 15 amino acids. The CDR3 coding sequence is TGCAGTGCTAGAATGGACGGTAGGGACACCGGGGAGCTGTTTTTT. This encodes CSARMDGRDTGELFF.

This clonotype was counted at least ten times. The chain joins TRBV24-1 to TRBJ1-2; D perhaps matches TRBD1 (6 bases). Trimming took off 2 bases at V and 0 bases at J, with 6 bases between the two ends. Germline V gene sequence: CDR1 KGHDR, CDR2 SFDVKD. This CDR3 is 14 amino acids long. The CDR3 sequence: CATSDWTANYGYTF. The CDR3 DNA sequence: TGTGCCACCAGTGATTGGACAGCTAACTATGGCTACACCTTC.

CDR3 region: CASSQQQSSYEQYF. CDR3 in DNA: TGCGCCAGCAGCCAACAGCAGAGCTCCTACGAGCAGTACTTC. The J gene is TRBJ2-7, the V gene TRBV4-1; unclear D gene. The CDR3 loop spans 14 amino acids. Germline CDR1 is MGHRA and CDR2 is YSYEKL. The V and J ends lost 2 bases and 0 bases respectively, with 8 bases between them.

This clonotype occurred many times. This sequence joins TRBV20-1 and TRBJ2-1, with D possibly matching TRBD2 (6 bases). Germline lookup yields CDR1 DFQATT and CDR2 SNEGSKA (reference sequence). The CDR3 is made up of 16 amino acids. V lost 6 bases and J 0 bases, leaving 18 bases between the germline ends. CDR3 sequence: CSANHPYGGSYNEQFF. The CDR3 nucleotides are TGCAGTGCGAACCACCCCTACGGGGGCTCCTACAATGAGCAGTTCTTC.

This clonotype was observed at least ten times. V and J are TRBV28 and TRBJ2-5, with 9 bases matching TRBD1. The CDR3 totals 15 residues. J lost 4 bases, V lost 6 bases, and 9 bases had no gene match. The germline CDR1 and CDR2 sequences are MDHEN and SYDVKM. CDR3 nucleotide sequence: TGTGCCAGCAGCCTTGGGACAGGGCTGGGAGAGACCCAGTACTTC. The encoded protein is CASSLGTGLGETQYF.

This clonotype was counted at least ten times. J is TRBJ2-7 and V is TRBV3-1; unclear D gene. V shed 0 bases and J shed 2 bases, with 11 bases lying between them. CDR1 is LGHDT and CDR2 is YNNKEL in the germline V gene (reference sequence). The CDR3 has 15 amino acids. CDR3 loop: CASSQDQPIAYEQYF. In DNA, the CDR3 is TGTGCCAGCAGCCAAGACCAACCCATCGCCTACGAGCAGTACTTC.

The rearrangement joins TRBV19 to TRBJ2-1, with 8 positions matching TRBD2. CDR3 length equals 17 residues. From germline, CDR1 is LNHDA and CDR2 SQIVND (reference sequence). J was trimmed by 1 base and V by 7 bases; bases with no gene match: 12. CDR3 nucleotide sequence: TGTGCCAGTACCCCCTCGGGAGGGAGGGGTTCCTACAATGAGCAGTTCTTC. It translates to CASTPSGGRGSYNEQFF.